Below, 18 T cell receptor beta chains from the same sample are listed, as sequenced in a study of radiation and T cells in renal cell carcinoma. The protocol was immunoSEQ multiplex PCR, while the TCRdb copy is restricted to in-frame clones and leaves out a portion. The table lists 87,000 or so clones, 86% of them singletons. This sample's time point: baseline pretreatment blood. Sample treatment: 15 Gy SBRT to primary tumor, nephrectomy 4 weeks later. Source: blood, taken from a patient whose treatment included radiotherapy and nephrectomy. The source is a man aged 45-65 years with renal cell carcinoma.

The rearrangement uses TRBV6-1 and TRBJ1-2, with 7 bases lining up with TRBD1. Germline V gene data show CDR1 as MNHNS and CDR2 as SASEGT. CDR3 length: 12 amino acids. The J segment lost 5 bases and the V segment lost 8 bases, leaving 5 bases of the junction unmatched. In DNA form, the CDR3 reads TGTGCCAGCCACCTACAGGGGTATGGCTACACCTTC. Amino acid sequence: CASHLQGYGYTF.

The chain recombines TRBV27 with TRBJ1-2; 7 bases map to TRBD1. The CDR3 loop spans 14 amino acids. CDR1 and CDR2 from the germline V gene are MNHEY and SMNVEV (reference sequence). After removal of 0 bases from V and 4 bases from J, the junction contained 2 bases not matched to a gene. CDR3 coding DNA: TGTGCCAGCAGTTTATCCGGGACAGTCTATGGCTACACCTTC. This translates into CASSLSGTVYGYTF.

This chain links TRBV7-8 with TRBJ2-5, with D tentatively TRBD1 (6 bases). The end of the DNA is better explained by TRBJ2-7, so the J call may be wrong. Germline CDR1 and CDR2: SGHVS and FQNEAQ. This CDR3 is 13 amino acids long. DNA for the CDR3: TGTGCCAGCAGCATAAACAGGGAACGCGAGCAGTACTTC. This gives the protein CASSINREREQYF.

The chain uses TRBV5-8 and TRBJ2-2; TRBD2 matches at 9 bases. V lost 0 bases, J lost 3 bases, and 3 bases stayed unmatched. Germline-derived CDR1 and CDR2 are SGHTS and YDEGEE. This CDR3 has 16 residues. CDR3 nucleotides: TGTGCCAGCAGCTTGGCTAGCGGGACTTACACCGGGGAGCTGTTTTTT. Translating it yields CASSLASGTYTGELFF.

The chain has TRBV5-4 and TRBJ1-6; TRBD1 agrees at 10 bases. Trimming removed 3 bases from V and 19 bases from J; junction bases left unmatched: 13. The CDR3 covers 14 residues. Per the germline V gene, CDR1 is SGHNT and CDR2 is YYREEE (reference sequence). CDR3 nucleotides: TGTGCCAGCAGCTCCTCAGACCGGGACAGGGGTTTGCACTTT. Translating it yields CASSSSDRDRGLHF.

The chain uses TRBV6-5 and TRBJ1-2, with 7 bases lining up with TRBD1. This CDR3 spans 14 amino acids. In germline, CDR1 is MNHEY, CDR2 SVGAGI. V dropped 6 bases and J dropped 0; count of bases not matched to a gene: 4. This CDR3 reads CASSHGTANYGYTF. In nucleotides, the CDR3 is TGTGCCAGCAGCCACGGGACAGCTAACTATGGCTACACCTTC.

This chain uses TRBV14 with TRBJ2-7; no reliable D call. The CDR3 has 13 amino acids. Looked up from germline, CDR1 is SGHDN and CDR2 is FVKESK. The V end was cut by 3 bases, the J end by 6 bases, with 12 bases between. CDR3 nucleotide sequence: TGTGCCAGCAGCCATGGCAGGCCCTCCGAGCAGTACTTC. It is translated as CASSHGRPSEQYF.

This clone appeared a single time. The DNA of the CDR3 is TGTGCCAGCTCACCAGCCAGTAGCAATCAGCCCCAGCATTTT. Protein: CASSPASSNQPQHF. The chain recombines TRBV18 with TRBJ1-5; D not resolved. Trimming left V 2 bases short and J 0 bases short, with 5 bases between. The germline V gene encodes CDR1 KGHSH and CDR2 LQKENI. CDR3 length: 14 amino acids.

This chain joins TRBV5-1 and TRBJ2-1, with TRBD2 matching over 8 bases. Per germline, CDR1 SGHRS and CDR2 YFSETQ. There are 17 residues in the CDR3. The V and J ends lost 4 bases and 8 bases, in that order; junction bases with no gene match: 17. The CDR3 bases are TGCGCCAGCAGCGGTGGGAGGAGCGGGGGCTATTTGGATGAGCAGTTCTTC. Its protein product is CASSGGRSGGYLDEQFF. The full variable domain, completed using reference TRBV5-1 and TRBJ2-1, is KAGVTQTPRYLIKTRGQQVTLSCSPISGHRSVSWYQQTPGQGLQFLFEYFSETQRNKGNFPGRFSGRQFSNSRSEMNVSTLELGDSALYLCASSGGRSGGYLDEQFFGPGTRLTVL.

The chain employs TRBV5-4 and TRBJ1-6; D not resolved. V lost 4 bases to trimming and J lost 8 bases, with 16 bases between them. Per the germline V gene, CDR1 is SGHNT and CDR2 is YYREEE (reference sequence). This CDR3 is 15 amino acids long. CDR3 bases: TGTGCCAGCAGCGCCGCCCCCGGCTGGGATTCACCCCTCCACTTT. Amino acids: CASSAAPGWDSPLHF.

The CDR3 sequence is CASSIPTNTGELFF. The CDR3 DNA follows: TGTGCCAGCTCCATTCCGACGAACACCGGGGAGCTGTTTTTT. The gene calls are TRBV11-2 and TRBJ2-2; D not certain. CDR3 length equals 14 residues. Germline V CDR1 and CDR2: SGHAT, FQNNGV. V dropped 8 bases and J dropped 0 bases, with 10 bases sitting between them.

CDR3 protein: CASSHDRGLYEQYF. CDR3 DNA: TGTGCCAGCAGTCACGACAGGGGTCTGTACGAGCAGTACTTC. This chain joins TRBV6-1 and TRBJ2-7, with TRBD1 matching 8 bases. The germline V gene has CDR1 MNHNS and CDR2 SASEGT. The CDR3 runs 14 residues. Trimming cost V 5 bases and J 4 bases; bases outside gene matches: 7.

The chain carries TRBV28 and TRBJ1-1, with D possibly being TRBD1 (6 bases). Trimming cost V 6 bases and J 0 bases, with 17 bases left between them. CDR3 length equals 16 residues. Germline V gene lookup returns CDR1 MDHEN and CDR2 SYDVKM. For the CDR3, the DNA is TGTGCCAGCAGGACGCAGCATAGGGGGTTGAACACTGAAGCTTTCTTT. Amino acids: CASRTQHRGLNTEAFF.

The chain recombines TRBV7-8 with TRBJ2-5; maybe TRBD1 (5 bases). The V gene lost 4 bases and the J gene lost 5 bases, with 20 bases spanning the gap. The length of the CDR3 is 16 residues. From germline, CDR1 is SGHVS and CDR2 FQNEAQ. The DNA for the CDR3 is TGTGCCAGCAGCTACCTACCGGATTCAGGGTCGGAGACCCAGTACTTC. Translating it yields CASSYLPDSGSETQYF.

The chain couples TRBV5-1 to TRBJ2-2; D gene uncertain. Germline-derived CDR1 and CDR2 are SGHRS and YFSETQ. V lost 4 bases and J lost 3, with 10 bases in between. The CDR3 runs to 14 residues. DNA for the CDR3: TGCGCCAGCAGCCTTGAGATACACACCGGGGAGCTGTTTTTT. This translates into CASSLEIHTGELFF.

The V call is TRBV6-6, the J call TRBJ1-3, with 9 bases lining up with TRBD1. The CDR3 contains 14 residues. Per the germline V gene, CDR1 is MNHNY and CDR2 is SVGAGI (reference sequence). V lost 6 bases and J lost 4; bases outside the gene matches: 4. CDR3 DNA: TGTGCCAGCAGCGGGACAGGGAGAGGAAACACCATATATTTT. Translated: CASSGTGRGNTIYF.

This chain links TRBV2 with TRBJ2-7, with D perhaps matching TRBD1 (5 bases). Between the trimmed V and J ends, which lost 10 bases and 4 bases, there was a span of 17 bases. Germline V CDR1 and CDR2: SNHLY, FYNNEI. The CDR3 is 13 residues long. CDR3 DNA: TGTGCCACCGGGTCGGACACGAATTACGAGCAGTACTTC. This translates into CATGSDTNYEQYF.

The rearrangement links TRBV28 to TRBJ1-1, with D possibly TRBD1 on 6 matching bases. The CDR3 sequence is 13 residues long. Germline V gene sequence: CDR1 MDHEN, CDR2 SYDVKM. V lost 8 bases, J lost 0 bases, and 10 bases lay in between. CDR3 sequence (DNA): TGTGCCAGCCTAGGACAGTTGAACACTGAAGCTTTCTTT. This translates into CASLGQLNTEAFF.